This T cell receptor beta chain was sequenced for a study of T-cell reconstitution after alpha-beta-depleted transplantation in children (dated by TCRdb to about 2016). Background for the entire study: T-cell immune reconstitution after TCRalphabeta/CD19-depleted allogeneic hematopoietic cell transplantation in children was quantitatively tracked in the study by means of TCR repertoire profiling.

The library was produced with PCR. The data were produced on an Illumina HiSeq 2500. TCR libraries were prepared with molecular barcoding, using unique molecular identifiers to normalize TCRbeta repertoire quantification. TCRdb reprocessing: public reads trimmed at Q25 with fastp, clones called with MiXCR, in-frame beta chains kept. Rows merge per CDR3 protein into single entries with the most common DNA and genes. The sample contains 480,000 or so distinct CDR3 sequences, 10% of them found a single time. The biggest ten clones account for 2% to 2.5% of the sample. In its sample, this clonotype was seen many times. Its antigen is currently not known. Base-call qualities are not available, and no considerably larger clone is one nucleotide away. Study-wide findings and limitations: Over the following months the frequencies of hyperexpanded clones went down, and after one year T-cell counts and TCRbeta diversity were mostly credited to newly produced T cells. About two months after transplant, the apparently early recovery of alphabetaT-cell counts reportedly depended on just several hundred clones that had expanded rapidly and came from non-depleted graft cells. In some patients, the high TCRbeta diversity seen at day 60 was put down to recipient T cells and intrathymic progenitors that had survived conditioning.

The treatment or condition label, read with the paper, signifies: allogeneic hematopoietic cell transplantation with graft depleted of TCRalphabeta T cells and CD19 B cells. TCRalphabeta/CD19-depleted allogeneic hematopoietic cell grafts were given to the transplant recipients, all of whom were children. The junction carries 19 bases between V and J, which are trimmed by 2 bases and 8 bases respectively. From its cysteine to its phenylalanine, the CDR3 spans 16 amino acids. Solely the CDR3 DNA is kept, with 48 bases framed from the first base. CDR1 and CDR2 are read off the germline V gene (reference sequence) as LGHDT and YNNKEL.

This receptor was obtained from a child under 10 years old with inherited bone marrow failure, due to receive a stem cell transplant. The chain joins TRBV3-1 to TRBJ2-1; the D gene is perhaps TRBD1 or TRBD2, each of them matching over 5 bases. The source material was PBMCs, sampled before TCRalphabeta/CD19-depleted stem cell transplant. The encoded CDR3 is CASSQILGVRVDEQFF. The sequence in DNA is TGTGCCAGCAGCCAAATTTTGGGGGTCAGGGTCGATGAGCAGTTCTTC.